The 25 T cell receptor beta chains in this list originate from one sample, sequenced in a study of breast tumors, draining lymph nodes, adjacent tissues. The lymph nodes were axillary draining lymph nodes from breast cancer patients. TCRdb passed the multiplex PCR reads through MiXCR, listing each CDR3 protein once. Of fewer than 200,000 distinct CDR3 sequences listed, 30% to 35% are singletons. Input material: axillary lymph node tissue. The receptor source for this set is a female donor with breast cancer. Some clones in this sample may be carry-over from other donors' samples.

This sequence joins TRBV20-1 and TRBJ2-3, with 9 nucleotides matching TRBD2. After removal of 0 bases from V and 0 bases from J, the junction contained 13 bases not matched to a gene. Germline V gives CDR1 DFQATT, CDR2 SNEGSKA (reference sequence). CDR3 length: 19 amino acids. The CDR3 sequence: CSARDRWASGTPSTDTQYF. Here the CDR3 DNA reads TGCAGTGCTAGAGATCGATGGGCTAGCGGGACACCTAGCACAGATACGCAGTATTTT.

With respect to this clonotype: One end of the junction fails to match germline, which may point to a read error. The V and J genes are TRBV6-6 and TRBJ1-2; D remains unclear. Germline V lookup: CDR1 MNHNY, CDR2 SVGAGI (reference sequence). This CDR3 is 14 amino acids long. CDR3 loop: CASSYPEANHGYTF. The CDR3 DNA reads as TGTGCCAGCAGTTATCCTGAAGCTAACCATGGCTACACCTTC.

In its sample, this clonotype was seen many times. The rearrangement links TRBV5-8 to TRBJ2-7; a weak D match, TRBD1 (6 bases). Germline V gene sequence: CDR1 SGHTS, CDR2 YDEGEE. This CDR3 region has 14 residues. The germline V and J ends were trimmed by 4 bases and 7 bases, with 18 bases remaining between them. The CDR3 sequence is CASSHYVGAGEQYF. In DNA form, the CDR3 reads TGTGCCAGCAGCCACTATGTGGGGGCGGGTGAGCAGTACTTC.

The sample holds many counts of this clonotype. The chain uses TRBV4-2 and TRBJ2-5; D is possibly TRBD1 (5 bases). Germline V CDR1 and CDR2: LGHNA, YNFKEQ. The germline V and J ends were trimmed by 1 base and 1 base, with 7 bases remaining between them. The CDR3 is made up of 14 amino acids. As DNA, the CDR3 is TGTGCCAGCAGCCAAGGACAGTCCCAAGAGACCCAGTACTTC. Amino acid sequence: CASSQGQSQETQYF.

This clonotype was seen at least ten times. Mismatch with germline at one junction end may stem from a read error. The chain has TRBV7-9 and TRBJ2-1; no definite D call. The CDR3 length is 14 residues. The V gene's germline CDR1 is SEHNR and CDR2 FQNEAQ (reference sequence). The CDR3 sequence is CASSSIYSDNEQFF. CDR3 sequence (DNA): TGTGCCAGCAGCTCAATATACTCCGACAATGAGCAGTTCTTC.

This clonotype was observed at least ten times. The chain recombines TRBV5-1 with TRBJ2-2; the match to TRBD1 covers 11 bases. There are 16 residues in the CDR3. Trimming took 2 bases from V and 2 from J; bases not matched to a gene: 2. Germline CDR1 and CDR2: SGHRS and YFSETQ. The CDR3 sequence: CASSLRTGGNTGELFF. The DNA for the CDR3 is TGCGCCAGCAGCTTACGGACAGGGGGCAACACCGGGGAGCTGTTTTTT.

This clonotype was observed many times. This rearrangement joins TRBV12-3 or TRBV12-4 to TRBJ2-7, with D perhaps given as TRBD1 or TRBD2 (5 bases each). Trimming left V 6 bases short and J 0 bases short, with 12 bases between. The CDR3 is 14 amino acids. The DNA for the CDR3 is TGTGCCAGCAGACTAGGACATAGCTCCTACGAGCAGTACTTC. Residues: CASRLGHSSYEQYF.

This clonotype was detected ten times or more. The V gene is TRBV7-9, the J gene TRBJ2-1; 7 nucleotides agree with TRBD2. Germline V gives CDR1 SEHNR, CDR2 FQNEAQ (reference sequence). The ends lost 5 bases at V and 6 bases at J; junction bases unmatched: 13. The CDR3 totals 16 residues. The CDR3 DNA is TGTGCCAGCAGCCGATGGAGCGGGGTTTCTCCCAATGAGCAGTTCTTC. Its translation is CASSRWSGVSPNEQFF. The full variable domain, with the rest looked up from reference TRBV7-9 and TRBJ2-1, is DTGVSQNPRHKITKRGQNVTFRCDPISEHNRLYWYRQTLGQGPEFLTYFQNEAQLEKSRLLSDRFSAERPKGSFSTLEIQRTEQGDSAMYLCASSRWSGVSPNEQFFGPGTRLTVL.

This chain links TRBV6-1 with TRBJ2-3; the D gene could be TRBD1 or TRBD2 (5 bases each). V lost 6 bases, J lost 5 bases, and 21 bases lay in between. CDR3 length equals 16 residues. The germline gives CDR1 MNHNS, CDR2 SASEGT. CDR3 DNA sequence: TGTGCCAGCAGGTACCCGGGACCCTCTGCTAGAGATACGCAGTATTTT. Translating gives CASRYPGPSARDTQYF.

This clonotype came up many times. The chain recombines TRBV12-3 or TRBV12-4 with TRBJ2-1, with 14 nucleotides matching TRBD2. This CDR3 contains 16 residues. J was trimmed by 3 bases and V by 5 bases; bases with no gene match: 3. CDR3 protein: CASSRTSGGFYNEQFF. CDR3 DNA sequence: TGTGCCAGCAGTCGGACTAGCGGGGGGTTCTACAATGAGCAGTTCTTC.

J is TRBJ2-6 and V is TRBV25-1; weak D call: TRBD2 (6 bases). The CDR3 length is 16 residues. Trimming left V 5 bases short and J 9 bases short, with 20 bases between. The germline gives CDR1 MGHDK, CDR2 SYGVNS. The CDR3, as DNA: TGTGCCAGCAGTTGGAGGGCGGGTAGGAACTACAACGTCCTGACTTTC. This encodes CASSWRAGRNYNVLTF.

Concerning this clonotype: A read error may account for a junction end that differs from germline. This sequence joins TRBV20-1 and TRBJ2-7; 7 nucleotides agree with TRBD1. This CDR3 contains 15 residues. Germline V gene data show CDR1 as DFQATT and CDR2 as SNEGSKA (reference sequence). This chain's CDR3 is CANRSGQDPPYEQYF. The CDR3 coding sequence is TGTGCCAACCGCTCCGGACAGGATCCCCCCTACGAGCAGTACTTC.

The V gene is TRBV6-2 or TRBV6-3, the J gene TRBJ1-1; D is uncertain. This CDR3 has 13 amino acids. Germline V CDR1 and CDR2: MNHEY, SVGEGT. The germline V and J ends were trimmed by 7 bases and 8 bases, with 17 bases remaining between them. DNA of the CDR3: TGTGCCAGCACCGCAATCTTTACAGCCGAAGCTTTCTTT. Protein: CASTAIFTAEAFF.

This clonotype has at least ten counts. The chain links TRBV7-8 to TRBJ2-3, with 14 bases lining up with TRBD2. From germline, CDR1 is SGHVS and CDR2 FQNEAQ. The length of the CDR3 is 18 residues. Germline trimming cut 3 bases from V and 6 bases from J; bases unmatched to any gene: 11. CDR3 protein: CASSFPGLAGERRDTQYF. The CDR3 DNA reads as TGTGCCAGCAGCTTCCCGGGACTAGCGGGAGAAAGGAGGGATACGCAGTATTTT.

This clonotype has a count of ten or more. This chain joins TRBV20-1 and TRBJ2-1, with 7 bases aligning to TRBD2. The CDR3 runs to 14 residues. V dropped 1 base and J dropped 7; count of bases not matched to a gene: 7. CDR1 and CDR2 from the germline V gene are DFQATT and SNEGSKA (reference sequence). The chain's CDR3 is CSARGTRAINEQFF. As DNA, the CDR3 is TGCAGTGCTAGAGGGACTAGGGCTATTAATGAGCAGTTCTTC.

This clonotype was detected ten times or more. The chain employs TRBV20-1 and TRBJ2-3; a weak D match, TRBD2 (5 bases). This CDR3 comprises 15 residues. Germline V lookup: CDR1 DFQATT, CDR2 SNEGSKA (reference sequence). Trimming stripped 0 bases from V and 6 bases from J, with 16 bases between. The CDR3 nucleotides read TGCAGTGCTAGAGATTTAGCCGGGGTTTCCGATACGCAGTATTTT. It specifies CSARDLAGVSDTQYF.

As concerns this clonotype: Being one base from a much bigger clone, this may be a read error. V gene TRBV7-2 combines with J gene TRBJ2-1; D uncertain. The V gene's germline CDR1 is SGHTA and CDR2 FQGNSA. The CDR3 totals 15 residues. The chain's CDR3 is CASSLDGNSHNGQFF. The CDR3, as DNA: TGTGCCAGCAGCTTAGACGGAAACTCCCACAATGGGCAGTTCTTC.

This clonotype was observed many times. The chain joins TRBV5-6 to TRBJ2-3; D may be TRBD2 (5 bases). Trimming removed 3 bases from V and 0 bases from J, with 14 bases in between. The CDR3 totals 16 residues. From germline, CDR1 is SGHDT and CDR2 YYEEEE. The CDR3, as DNA: TGTGCCAGCAGCTCGAACGGGGTATCTAGCACAGATACGCAGTATTTT. This codes for CASSSNGVSSTDTQYF.

Many counts were recorded for this clonotype. The chain recombines TRBV12-3 or TRBV12-4 with TRBJ1-5; 7 positions agree with TRBD1. J gave up 4 bases and V 7 bases, and 7 bases lay outside the gene matches. The CDR3 has 14 amino acids. The CDR3 spells CASMQGVGNQPQHF. CDR3 coding DNA: TGTGCCAGCATGCAGGGGGTTGGGAATCAGCCCCAGCATTTT.

This clonotype was recorded at least ten times. This rearrangement joins TRBV24-1 to TRBJ2-1; 8 positions agree with TRBD1. V trimming: 2 bases; J trimming: 9 bases; junction bases outside the gene matches: 8. CDR1 is KGHDR, CDR2 SFDVKD, per germline. The CDR3 spans 15 residues. CDR3 DNA: TGTGCCACCAGTGATTACAGGACAGGGAGAGGTGAGCAGTTCTTC. As protein: CATSDYRTGRGEQFF.

Many counts were recorded for this clonotype. V usage is TRBV19 and J usage is TRBJ1-2; TRBD1 agrees at 10 bases. V trimming: 3 bases; J trimming: 7 bases; junction bases outside the gene matches: 2. The CDR3 is 13 amino acids. Germline lookup yields CDR1 LNHDA and CDR2 SQIVND (reference sequence). This CDR3 reads CASSIGTGAGYTF. CDR3 coding DNA: TGTGCCAGTAGTATTGGGACAGGGGCTGGCTACACCTTC.

The chain uses TRBV27 and TRBJ1-5; D gene unclear. Germline lookup yields CDR1 MNHEY and CDR2 SMNVEV (reference sequence). This CDR3 region has 14 residues. Trimming removed 3 bases from V and 0 bases from J, with 6 bases in between. The CDR3 spells CASSFENSNQPQHF. CDR3 coding DNA: TGTGCCAGCAGTTTCGAAAATAGCAATCAGCCCCAGCATTTT.

This clonotype is a singleton in its sample. The chain recombines TRBV7-8 with TRBJ1-2, with a possible D match to TRBD1 (6 bases). Germline CDR1 reads SGHVS; CDR2 reads FQNEAQ. CDR3 length equals 15 residues. V lost 1 base, J lost 4 bases, and 13 bases lay in between. The CDR3 reads CASSLGAGVPYGYTF. The DNA of the CDR3 is TGTGCCAGCAGCTTAGGGGCAGGGGTACCCTATGGCTACACCTTC.

There are a few counts of this clonotype. V is TRBV3-1 and J is TRBJ1-3; D gene uncertain. CDR3 length: 16 residues. The V end lost 4 bases, the J end lost 2 bases, and 15 bases lay between the germline ends. CDR1 LGHDT and CDR2 YNNKEL come from the germline V gene (reference sequence). CDR3 loop: CASSLGRAGAGNTIYF. DNA of the CDR3: TGTGCCAGCAGCCTTGGTAGGGCCGGAGCTGGAAACACCATATATTTT.

In its sample, this clonotype ranks as medium-sized. The rearrangement joins TRBV11-2 to TRBJ1-2, with D perhaps TRBD1 (5 bases). The CDR3 covers 13 residues. The ends were cut back, 1 base at V and 7 bases at J, with 10 bases in the middle. Per germline, CDR1 SGHAT and CDR2 FQNNGV. The CDR3 nucleotides are TGTGCCAGCAGCTTAGGACAGTATACTGGCTACACCTTC. Translating it yields CASSLGQYTGYTF.